Listed below are T cell receptor beta chains from one sample, sequenced in a study of T cells in Graves' hyperthyroidism and ophthalmopathy. TCRdb passed the multiplex PCR reads through MiXCR, listing each CDR3 protein once. The sample includes a few hundred thousand distinct CDR3 sequences, around a sixth seen only once; the top ten take 6.5% to 8%. Source material: blood. Receptors were obtained from a woman aged 25 to 39 with Graves' hyperthyroidism. Both conserved end residues are part of each CDR3. The D gene is left open where the match is weak. Part of the rows lack a size; the others show once, few, many or a class for expanded clones.

clone_size: many
v_call: TRBV3-1
j_call: TRBJ2-4
cdr3_length: 18
d_call: TRBD2
cdr3_nt: TGTGCCAGCAGCCAAGGGCGGGAGGACTGGAAGAGGAAAAACATTCAGTACTTC
cdr3_aa: CASSQGREDWKRKNIQYF

clone_size: few
v_call: TRBV20-1
j_call: TRBJ2-3
cdr3_length: 15
d_call: NA
cdr3_nt: TGCAGTGCGCCAAATCGGGAGACGGCCACAGATACGCAGTATTTT
cdr3_aa: CSAPNRETATDTQYF

clone_size: NA
v_call: TRBV9
j_call: TRBJ1-2
cdr3_length: 15
d_call: TRBD1
cdr3_nt: TGTGCCAGCAGCGCAACAGGACAGGGGAGCTATAGCTACACCTTC
cdr3_aa: CASSATGQGSYSYTF

clone_size: many
v_call: TRBV10-3
j_call: TRBJ2-7
cdr3_length: 16
d_call: NA
cdr3_nt: TGTGCCATCAGTGAGTCGCGGGGGACAGGCACCTACGAGCAGTACTTC
cdr3_aa: CAISESRGTGTYEQYF

clone_size: many
v_call: TRBV3-1
j_call: TRBJ2-5
cdr3_length: 14
d_call: NA
cdr3_nt: TGTGCCAGCAGCCAAGATATGGCTTATGAGACCCAGTACTTC
cdr3_aa: CASSQDMAYETQYF

clone_size: NA
v_call: TRBV18
j_call: TRBJ2-1
cdr3_length: 16
d_call: TRBD2
cdr3_nt: TGTGCCAGCTCACCATCTAGCGGGAGACCCTACAATGAGCAGTTCTTC
cdr3_aa: CASSPSSGRPYNEQFF

clone_size: NA
v_call: TRBV19
j_call: TRBJ2-7
cdr3_length: 15
d_call: TRBD1
cdr3_nt: TGTGCCAGTAGTCAAGAAGGGGACAGCCTGTGGGAGCAGTACTTC
cdr3_aa: CASSQEGDSLWEQYF

clone_size: few
v_call: TRBV7-9
j_call: TRBJ1-4
cdr3_length: 14
d_call: NA
cdr3_nt: TGTGCCAGCAGCTTACAGGGGACGGGGGAAAAACTGTTTTTT
cdr3_aa: CASSLQGTGEKLFF

clone_size: many
v_call: TRBV20-1
j_call: TRBJ2-7
cdr3_length: 14
d_call: TRBD2
cdr3_nt: TGCAGTGCTAGAGGGGGACTAGCGGGCTACGAGCAGTACTTC
cdr3_aa: CSARGGLAGYEQYF

clone_size: many
v_call: TRBV30
j_call: TRBJ1-1
cdr3_length: 12
d_call: NA
cdr3_nt: TGTGCCTGGAGTGTGCGGGTGGGTGAAGCTTTCTTT
cdr3_aa: CAWSVRVGEAFF

clone_size: NA
v_call: TRBV9
j_call: TRBJ2-5
cdr3_length: 16
d_call: NA
cdr3_nt: TGTGCCAGCAGCGTCCTCGGCAGGGAAAGCCAAGAGACCCAGTACTTC
cdr3_aa: CASSVLGRESQETQYF

clone_size: many
v_call: TRBV12-3/TRBV12-4
j_call: TRBJ2-7
cdr3_length: 13
d_call: NA
cdr3_nt: TGTGCCAGCAGTGACGGGGGTTTCGACGAGCAGTACTTC
cdr3_aa: CASSDGGFDEQYF

clone_size: NA
v_call: TRBV27
j_call: TRBJ2-1
cdr3_length: 18
d_call: TRBD1
cdr3_nt: TGTGCCAGCAGTTTATCCCCGGCGACAGGGGCCCTTCTCAATGAGCAGTTCTTC
cdr3_aa: CASSLSPATGALLNEQFF

clone_size: NA
v_call: TRBV20-1
j_call: TRBJ2-2
cdr3_length: 15
d_call: TRBD2
cdr3_nt: TGCAGTGCTAGCGGGAGGGCCTTAGGCCCGGGGGAGCTGTTTTTT
cdr3_aa: CSASGRALGPGELFF

clone_size: many
v_call: TRBV6-1
j_call: TRBJ2-5
cdr3_length: 15
d_call: TRBD2
cdr3_nt: TGTGCCAGCAGTGAAAAGCTAGCGGGAGGGCCTCGAAAGTACTTC
cdr3_aa: CASSEKLAGGPRKYF

clone_size: many
v_call: TRBV7-8
j_call: TRBJ2-2
cdr3_length: 15
d_call: NA
cdr3_nt: TGTGCCAGCAGCTTAGGGCAGTCTATCGCCGGGGAGCTGTTTTTT
cdr3_aa: CASSLGQSIAGELFF

clone_size: NA
v_call: TRBV29-1
j_call: TRBJ2-3
cdr3_length: 14
d_call: TRBD1
cdr3_nt: TGCAGCACCGGGACAGGGGGTAGCACAGATACGCAGTATTTT
cdr3_aa: CSTGTGGSTDTQYF

clone_size: many
v_call: TRBV5-1
j_call: TRBJ1-1
cdr3_length: 15
d_call: TRBD1
cdr3_nt: TGCGCCAGCAGCTTACTGACAGGGCCGAAGGCTGAAGCTTTCTTT
cdr3_aa: CASSLLTGPKAEAFF

clone_size: many
v_call: TRBV2
j_call: TRBJ2-1
cdr3_length: 15
d_call: NA
cdr3_nt: TGTGCCAGCAGTGACTTGACCGGCCCCCTCGATGAGCAGTTCTTC
cdr3_aa: CASSDLTGPLDEQFF

clone_size: NA
v_call: TRBV27
j_call: TRBJ2-1
cdr3_length: 13
d_call: TRBD1
cdr3_nt: TGTGCCAGCGGGACAGGGCCCTACAATGAGCAGTTCTTC
cdr3_aa: CASGTGPYNEQFF

clone_size: many
v_call: TRBV12-3/TRBV12-4
j_call: TRBJ1-1
cdr3_length: 13
d_call: NA
cdr3_nt: TGTGCCAGCAGTTTTTGGGCCTCTGAGGGAGCTTTCTTT
cdr3_aa: CASSFWASEGAFF

clone_size: many
v_call: TRBV14
j_call: TRBJ2-7
cdr3_length: 13
d_call: NA
cdr3_nt: TGTGCCAGCAGCGATGCCGGGGGCTACGAGCAGTACTTC
cdr3_aa: CASSDAGGYEQYF

clone_size: many
v_call: TRBV19
j_call: TRBJ2-7
cdr3_length: 15
d_call: NA
cdr3_nt: TGTGCCAGTAGTCCCACAGGGCACACTGACTACGAGCAGTACTTC
cdr3_aa: CASSPTGHTDYEQYF

clone_size: many
v_call: TRBV27
j_call: TRBJ2-1
cdr3_length: 14
d_call: TRBD2
cdr3_nt: TGTGCCAGCAGTTACTCGGGAGGAGTGGATGAGCAGTTCTTC
cdr3_aa: CASSYSGGVDEQFF

clone_size: many
v_call: TRBV2
j_call: TRBJ2-7
cdr3_length: 14
d_call: TRBD2
cdr3_nt: TGTGCCAGCAGAAGGACTAGCGTGAACTACGAGCAGTACTTC
cdr3_aa: CASRRTSVNYEQYF

clone_size: NA
v_call: TRBV7-3
j_call: TRBJ2-7
cdr3_length: 13
d_call: TRBD2
cdr3_nt: TGCGCCAGCAGGTCCGGGACTAGCGGAGAGCAGTACTTC
cdr3_aa: CASRSGTSGEQYF

clone_size: many
v_call: TRBV6-1
j_call: TRBJ2-3
cdr3_length: 14
d_call: NA
cdr3_nt: TGTGCCAGCAGTTATGGTAGTATCACAGATACGCAGTATTTT
cdr3_aa: CASSYGSITDTQYF

clone_size: many
v_call: TRBV30
j_call: TRBJ1-1
cdr3_length: 12
d_call: NA
cdr3_nt: TGTGCCTGGAGGCCAGTAAACACTGAAGCTTTCTTT
cdr3_aa: CAWRPVNTEAFF

clone_size: NA
v_call: TRBV12-3/TRBV12-4
j_call: TRBJ2-1
cdr3_length: 14
d_call: TRBD2
cdr3_nt: TGTGCCAGCGCCTACTCGGGAGGGCCGGATGAGCAGTTCTTC
cdr3_aa: CASAYSGGPDEQFF

clone_size: NA
v_call: TRBV20-1
j_call: TRBJ2-3
cdr3_length: 15
d_call: NA
cdr3_nt: TGCAGTTCATTCGTAACGGAGCGGGGCACAGATACGCAGTATTTT
cdr3_aa: CSSFVTERGTDTQYF

clone_size: NA
v_call: TRBV20-1
j_call: TRBJ2-1
cdr3_length: 14
d_call: TRBD2
cdr3_nt: TGCAGTGCTATTAGACTAGCGGGAATCAATGAGCAGTTCTTC
cdr3_aa: CSAIRLAGINEQFF

clone_size: many
v_call: TRBV5-1
j_call: TRBJ2-3
cdr3_length: 18
d_call: TRBD2
cdr3_nt: TGCGCCAGCAGCTTGGCCCCCCTAGCGGAAATTAGCACAGATACGCAGTATTTT
cdr3_aa: CASSLAPLAEISTDTQYF

clone_size: NA
v_call: TRBV20-1
j_call: TRBJ2-1
cdr3_length: 15
d_call: TRBD2
cdr3_nt: TGCAGTGCAAACGGTCGGGAGGCCACCTACAATGAGCAGTTCTTC
cdr3_aa: CSANGREATYNEQFF

clone_size: few
v_call: TRBV5-4
j_call: TRBJ2-3
cdr3_length: 14
d_call: NA
cdr3_nt: TGTGCCATCTACCATCGCTATAGCACAGATACGCAGTATTTT
cdr3_aa: CAIYHRYSTDTQYF

clone_size: many
v_call: TRBV27
j_call: TRBJ2-7
cdr3_length: 15
d_call: TRBD2
cdr3_nt: TGTGCCAGCAGTTTACGTGGACTAGCGGGCTACGAGCAGTACTTC
cdr3_aa: CASSLRGLAGYEQYF

clone_size: NA
v_call: TRBV18
j_call: TRBJ2-5
cdr3_length: 16
d_call: TRBD1
cdr3_nt: TGTGCCAGCTCACGGGGGCCCAGACAGGGGCTGGAGACCCAGTACTTC
cdr3_aa: CASSRGPRQGLETQYF

clone_size: many
v_call: TRBV28
j_call: TRBJ1-2
cdr3_length: 17
d_call: NA
cdr3_nt: TGTGCCAGCAGTTTATACGGACAGATAGCTGCTAACTATGGCTACACCTTC
cdr3_aa: CASSLYGQIAANYGYTF

clone_size: many
v_call: TRBV7-9
j_call: TRBJ1-1
cdr3_length: 13
d_call: NA
cdr3_nt: TGTGCCAGCAGCTTAGCCTGGACAGCCGAAGCTTTCTTT
cdr3_aa: CASSLAWTAEAFF

clone_size: many
v_call: TRBV30
j_call: TRBJ2-4
cdr3_length: 13
d_call: NA
cdr3_nt: TGTGCCTGGACCACCTCAGCCAAAAACATTCAGTACTTC
cdr3_aa: CAWTTSAKNIQYF

clone_size: many
v_call: TRBV7-2
j_call: TRBJ2-2
cdr3_length: 17
d_call: TRBD1
cdr3_nt: TGTGCCAGCAGCATTCAACCGGGACAGGGGAACACCGGGGAGCTGTTTTTT
cdr3_aa: CASSIQPGQGNTGELFF